Each of the 7 T cell receptor beta chains below was sequenced from the same sample in a study of OX40 agonist ivuxolimab in advanced cancers. The data were produced by immunoSEQ multiplex PCR, yet TCRdb's version contains in-frame clones alone and is incomplete. Among about 82,000 clones listed, around 84% were seen once. The source material was CD4+ or CD8+ T cells sorted from blood, sampled in a trial of the OX40 agonist ivuxolimab. The source is an adult with an advanced solid tumor such as melanoma, head and neck, liver or kidney cancer.

V gene TRBV6-5 combines with J gene TRBJ2-7; 7 bases are a match to TRBD2. J lost 6 bases, V lost 5 bases, and 7 bases had no gene match. Germline CDR1 is MNHEY and CDR2 is SVGAGI. This CDR3 spans 13 amino acids. CDR3 nucleotides: TGTGCCAGCAGTCCAGGACTAGTTAGCGAGCAGTACTTC. Amino acid sequence: CASSPGLVSEQYF.

The CDR3 region is CASSLVRQGIGELFF. CDR3 in DNA: TGTGCCAGCAGCTTAGTGAGGCAGGGGATCGGGGAGCTGTTTTTT. V gene TRBV11-2 combines with J gene TRBJ2-2; D is perhaps TRBD1 (6 bases). The CDR3 runs to 15 residues. Germline lookup yields CDR1 SGHAT and CDR2 FQNNGV. Trimming took off 1 base at V and 7 bases at J, with 13 bases between the two ends.

V and J are TRBV5-1 and TRBJ2-1; no clear D gene. Germline loops: CDR1 SGHRS, CDR2 YFSETQ. The CDR3 spans 15 residues. Trimming pared 3 bases from V and 8 bases from J, leaving 18 bases between. The CDR3 is CASSSRPPSMDEQFF. In DNA form, the CDR3 reads TGCGCCAGCAGCTCAAGGCCTCCCTCGATGGATGAGCAGTTCTTC.

This clone rates as medium-sized. The CDR3 nucleotides read TGTGCCAGCAGTGATGACACAAAAGCCAAAAACATTCAGTACTTC. This codes for CASSDDTKAKNIQYF. The chain combines TRBV25-1 with TRBJ2-4; D remains ambiguous. Per germline, CDR1 MGHDK and CDR2 SYGVNS. The CDR3 is 15 residues long. V lost 3 bases to trimming and J lost 0 bases, with 9 bases between them.

The rearrangement links TRBV6-6 to TRBJ2-3, with D possibly TRBD2 on 6 matching bases. Germline CDR1 and CDR2: MNHNY and SVGAGI (reference sequence). CDR3 length: 15 residues. Trimming left V 7 bases short and J 3 bases short, with 17 bases between. The CDR3 nucleotides are TGTGCCAGCACCGCCTGGGAGGCGGGGACAGATACGCAGTATTTT. Protein product: CASTAWEAGTDTQYF.

J is TRBJ1-1 and V is TRBV30; 8 positions match TRBD1. After removal of 0 bases from V and 10 bases from J, the junction contained 7 bases not matched to a gene. This CDR3 contains 13 residues. In germline, CDR1 is GTSNPN, CDR2 SVGIG (reference sequence). CDR3 sequence reads: CAWSVGTGDGAFF. Here the CDR3 DNA reads TGTGCCTGGAGTGTGGGGACAGGAGACGGAGCTTTCTTT.

The chain joins TRBV7-2 to TRBJ2-2; 8 bases agree with TRBD2. Germline CDR1 is SGHTA and CDR2 is FQGNSA. The V and J ends lost 1 base and 2 bases, in that order; junction bases with no gene match: 6. CDR3 length: 17 amino acids. The CDR3 DNA reads as TGTGCCAGCAGCTTAGGGCTGGGACTAGACAACACCGGGGAGCTGTTTTTT. Protein sequence: CASSLGLGLDNTGELFF.